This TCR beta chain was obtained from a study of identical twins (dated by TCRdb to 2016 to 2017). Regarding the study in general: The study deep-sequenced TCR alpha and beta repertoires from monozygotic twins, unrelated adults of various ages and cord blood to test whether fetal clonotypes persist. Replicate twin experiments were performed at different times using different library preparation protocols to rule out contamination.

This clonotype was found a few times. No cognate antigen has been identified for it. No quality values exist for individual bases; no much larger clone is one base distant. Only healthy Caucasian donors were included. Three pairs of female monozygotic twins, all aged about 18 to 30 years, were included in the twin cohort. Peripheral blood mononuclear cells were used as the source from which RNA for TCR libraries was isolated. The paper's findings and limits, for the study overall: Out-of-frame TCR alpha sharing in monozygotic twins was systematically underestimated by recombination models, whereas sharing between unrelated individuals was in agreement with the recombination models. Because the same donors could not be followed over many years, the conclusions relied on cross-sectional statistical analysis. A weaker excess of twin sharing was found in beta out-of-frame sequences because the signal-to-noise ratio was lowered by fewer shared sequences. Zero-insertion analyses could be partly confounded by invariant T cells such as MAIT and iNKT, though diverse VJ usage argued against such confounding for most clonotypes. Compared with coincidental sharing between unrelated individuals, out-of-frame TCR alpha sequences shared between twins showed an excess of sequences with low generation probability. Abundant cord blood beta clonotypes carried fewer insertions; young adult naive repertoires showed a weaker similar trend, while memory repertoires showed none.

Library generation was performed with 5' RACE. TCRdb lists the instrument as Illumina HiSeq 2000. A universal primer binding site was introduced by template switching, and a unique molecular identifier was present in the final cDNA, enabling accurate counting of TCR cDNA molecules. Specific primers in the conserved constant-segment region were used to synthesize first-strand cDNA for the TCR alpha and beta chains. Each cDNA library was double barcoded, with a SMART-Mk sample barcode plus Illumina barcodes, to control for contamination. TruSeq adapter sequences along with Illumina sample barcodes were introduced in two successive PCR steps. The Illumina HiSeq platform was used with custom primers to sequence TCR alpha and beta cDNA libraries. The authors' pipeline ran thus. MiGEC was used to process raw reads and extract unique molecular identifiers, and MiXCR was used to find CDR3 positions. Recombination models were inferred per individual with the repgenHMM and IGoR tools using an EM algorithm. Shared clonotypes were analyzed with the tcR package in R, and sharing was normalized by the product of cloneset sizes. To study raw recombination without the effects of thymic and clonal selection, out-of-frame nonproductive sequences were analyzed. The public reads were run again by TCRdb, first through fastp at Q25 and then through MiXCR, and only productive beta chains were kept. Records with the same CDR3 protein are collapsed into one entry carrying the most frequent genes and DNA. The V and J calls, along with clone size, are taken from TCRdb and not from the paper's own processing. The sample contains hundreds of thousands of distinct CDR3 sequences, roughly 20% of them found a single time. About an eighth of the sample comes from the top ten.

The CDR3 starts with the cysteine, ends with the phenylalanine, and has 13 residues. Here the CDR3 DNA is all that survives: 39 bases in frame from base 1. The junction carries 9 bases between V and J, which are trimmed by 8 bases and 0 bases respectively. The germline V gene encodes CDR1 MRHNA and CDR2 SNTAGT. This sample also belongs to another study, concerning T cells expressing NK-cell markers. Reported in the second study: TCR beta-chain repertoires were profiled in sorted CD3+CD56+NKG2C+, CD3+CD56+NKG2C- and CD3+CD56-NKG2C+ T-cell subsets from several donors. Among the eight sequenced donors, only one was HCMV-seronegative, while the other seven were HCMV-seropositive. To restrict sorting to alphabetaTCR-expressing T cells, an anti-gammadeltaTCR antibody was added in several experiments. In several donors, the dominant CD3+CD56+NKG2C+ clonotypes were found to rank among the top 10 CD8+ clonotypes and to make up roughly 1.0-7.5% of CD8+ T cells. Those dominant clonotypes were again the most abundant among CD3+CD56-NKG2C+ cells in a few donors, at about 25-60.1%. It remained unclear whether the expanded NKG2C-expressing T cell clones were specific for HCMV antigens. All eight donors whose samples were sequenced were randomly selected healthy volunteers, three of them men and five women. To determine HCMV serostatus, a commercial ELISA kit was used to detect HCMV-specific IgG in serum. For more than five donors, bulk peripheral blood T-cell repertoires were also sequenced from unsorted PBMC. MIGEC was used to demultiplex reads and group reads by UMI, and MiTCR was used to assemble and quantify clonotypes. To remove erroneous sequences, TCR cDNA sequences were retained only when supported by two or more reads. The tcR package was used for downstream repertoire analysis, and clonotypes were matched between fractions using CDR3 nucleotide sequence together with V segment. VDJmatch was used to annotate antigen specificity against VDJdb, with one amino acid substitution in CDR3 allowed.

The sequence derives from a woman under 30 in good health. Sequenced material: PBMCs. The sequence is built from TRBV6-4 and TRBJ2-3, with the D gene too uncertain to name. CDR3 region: CASGSDSTDTQYF. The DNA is TGTGCCAGCGGATCTGACAGCACAGATACGCAGTATTTT.